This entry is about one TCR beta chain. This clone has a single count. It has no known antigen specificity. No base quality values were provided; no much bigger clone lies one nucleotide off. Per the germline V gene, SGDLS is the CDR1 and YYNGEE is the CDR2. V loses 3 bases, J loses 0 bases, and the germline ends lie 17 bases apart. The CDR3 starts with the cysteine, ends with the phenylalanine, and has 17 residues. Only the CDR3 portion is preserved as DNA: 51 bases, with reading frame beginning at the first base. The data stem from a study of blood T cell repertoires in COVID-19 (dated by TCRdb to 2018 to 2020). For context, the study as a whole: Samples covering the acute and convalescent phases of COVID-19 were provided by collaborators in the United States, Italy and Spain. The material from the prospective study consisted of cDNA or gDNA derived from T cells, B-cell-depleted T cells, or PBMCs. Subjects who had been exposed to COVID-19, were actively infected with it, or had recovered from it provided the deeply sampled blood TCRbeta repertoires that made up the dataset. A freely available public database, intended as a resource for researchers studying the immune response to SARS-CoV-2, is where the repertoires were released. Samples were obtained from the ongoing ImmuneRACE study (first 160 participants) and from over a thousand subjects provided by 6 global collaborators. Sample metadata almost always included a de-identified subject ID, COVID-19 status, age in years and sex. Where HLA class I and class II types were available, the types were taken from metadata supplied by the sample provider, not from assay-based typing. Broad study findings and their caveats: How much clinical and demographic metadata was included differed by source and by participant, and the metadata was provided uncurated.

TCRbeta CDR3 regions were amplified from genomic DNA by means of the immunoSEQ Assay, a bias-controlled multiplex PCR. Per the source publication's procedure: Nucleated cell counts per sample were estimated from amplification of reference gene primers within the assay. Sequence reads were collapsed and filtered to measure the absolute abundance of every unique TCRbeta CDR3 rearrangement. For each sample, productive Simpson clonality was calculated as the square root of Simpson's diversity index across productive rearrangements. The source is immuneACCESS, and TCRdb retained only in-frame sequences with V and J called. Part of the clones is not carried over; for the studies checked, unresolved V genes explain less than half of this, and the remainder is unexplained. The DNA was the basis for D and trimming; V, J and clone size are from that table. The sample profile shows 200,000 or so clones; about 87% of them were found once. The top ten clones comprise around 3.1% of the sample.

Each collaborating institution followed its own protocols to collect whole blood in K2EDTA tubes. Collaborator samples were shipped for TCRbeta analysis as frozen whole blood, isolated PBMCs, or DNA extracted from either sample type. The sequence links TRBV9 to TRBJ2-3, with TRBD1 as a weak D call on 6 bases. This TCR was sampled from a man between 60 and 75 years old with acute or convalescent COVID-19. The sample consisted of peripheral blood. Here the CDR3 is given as CASSGDISEASTDTQYF. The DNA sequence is TGTGCCAGCAGCGGGGACATTAGCGAGGCGAGCACAGATACGCAGTATTTT.